Here is one T cell receptor (beta chain) with its context. The same CDR3 arises from other DNA sequences in this sample as well. The CDR3 runs 13 residues. V lost 5 bases and J 0 bases, leaving 5 bases between the germline ends. Germline V gene lookup returns CDR1 ENHRY and CDR2 SYGVKD. The sample is drawn from a study of blood T cell repertoires in COVID-19. TCRdb's table, derived via immunoSEQ multiplex PCR, lists solely in-frame clones and lacks some. The top ten hold 2.5% to 3.5% of the sample, which has about 300,000 clones, under 90% seen once. This chain links TRBV10-3 with TRBJ1-3, with a possible D match to TRBD1 (5 bases). Sequencing was done on a sample of PBMCs or T cells enriched from blood (not recorded which). The clonotype was recovered from a woman in her fifties or sixties who had been exposed to COVID-19. The CDR3 loop is CAISTGSGNTIYF. The CDR3 bases are TGTGCCATCAGTACAGGCTCTGGAAACACCATATATTTT.